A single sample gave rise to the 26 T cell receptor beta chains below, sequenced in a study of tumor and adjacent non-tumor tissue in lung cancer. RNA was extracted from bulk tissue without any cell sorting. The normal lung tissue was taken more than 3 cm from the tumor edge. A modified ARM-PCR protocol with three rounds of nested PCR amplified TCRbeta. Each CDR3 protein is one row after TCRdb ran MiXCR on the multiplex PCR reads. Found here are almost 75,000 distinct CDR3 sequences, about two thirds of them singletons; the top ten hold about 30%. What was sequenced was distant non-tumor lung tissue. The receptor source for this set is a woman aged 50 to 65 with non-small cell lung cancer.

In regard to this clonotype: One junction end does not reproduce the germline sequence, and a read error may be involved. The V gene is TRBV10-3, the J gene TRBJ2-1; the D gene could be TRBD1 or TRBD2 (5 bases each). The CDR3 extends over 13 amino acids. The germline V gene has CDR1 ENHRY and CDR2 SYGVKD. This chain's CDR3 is CAISEGGDNERFF. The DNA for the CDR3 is TGTGCCATCAGTGAGGGGGGAGATAATGAGCGGTTCTTC.

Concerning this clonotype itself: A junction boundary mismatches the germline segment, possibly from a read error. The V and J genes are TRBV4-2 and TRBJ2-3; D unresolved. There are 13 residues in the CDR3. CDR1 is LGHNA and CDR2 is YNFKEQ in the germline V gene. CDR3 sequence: CASNLQSTDTQCF. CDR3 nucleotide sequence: TGTGCCAGCAACCTGCAGAGCACAGATACGCAGTGTTTT.

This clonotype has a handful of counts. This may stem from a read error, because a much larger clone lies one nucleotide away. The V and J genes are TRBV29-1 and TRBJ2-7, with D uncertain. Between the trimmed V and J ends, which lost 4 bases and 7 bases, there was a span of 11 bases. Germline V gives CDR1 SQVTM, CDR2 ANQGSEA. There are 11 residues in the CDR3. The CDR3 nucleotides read TGCAGCGTTGCCAGCCTGCAGGAGCAGTACTTC. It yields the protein CSVASLQEQYF.

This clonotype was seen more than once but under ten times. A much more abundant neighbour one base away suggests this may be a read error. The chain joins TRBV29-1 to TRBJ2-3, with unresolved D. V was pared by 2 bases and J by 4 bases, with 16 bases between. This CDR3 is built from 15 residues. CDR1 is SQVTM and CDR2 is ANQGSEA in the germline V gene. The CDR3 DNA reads TGCAGCGTTGAAAATGGACGGCTGCACTCAGATACGCAGTATTTT. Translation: CSVENGRLHSDTQYF.

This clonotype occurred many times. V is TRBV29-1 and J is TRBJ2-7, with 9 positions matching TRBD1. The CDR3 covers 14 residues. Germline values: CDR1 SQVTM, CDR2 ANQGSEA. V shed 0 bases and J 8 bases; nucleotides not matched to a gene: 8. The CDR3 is CSVEDRGQGSKQYF. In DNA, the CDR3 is TGCAGCGTTGAAGATAGAGGACAGGGGAGTAAGCAGTACTTC.

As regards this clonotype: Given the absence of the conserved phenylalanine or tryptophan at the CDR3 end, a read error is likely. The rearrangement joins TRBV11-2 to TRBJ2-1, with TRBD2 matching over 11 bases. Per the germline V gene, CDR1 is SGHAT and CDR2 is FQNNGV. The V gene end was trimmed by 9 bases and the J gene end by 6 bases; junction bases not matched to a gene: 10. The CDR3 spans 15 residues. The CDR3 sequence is CARTTAGTSGNEQFL. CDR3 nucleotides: TGTGCCAGAACCACAGCCGGGACTAGCGGCAATGAGCAGTTCCTC.

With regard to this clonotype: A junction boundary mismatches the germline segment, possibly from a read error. CDR3 sequence: CASSFTHLRPRRYNKQCF. The CDR3 DNA sequence: TGTGCCAGCAGTTTTACTCATTTGAGGCCCCGGAGGTACAATAAGCAGTGCTTC. The chain carries TRBV28 and TRBJ2-1; the D gene is possibly TRBD2 (5 bases). The CDR3 loop spans 18 amino acids. CDR1 and CDR2 from the germline V gene are MDHEN and SYDVKM.

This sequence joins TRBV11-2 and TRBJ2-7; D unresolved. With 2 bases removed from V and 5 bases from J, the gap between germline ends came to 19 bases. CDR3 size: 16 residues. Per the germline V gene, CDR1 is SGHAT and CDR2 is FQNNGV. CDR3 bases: TGTGCCAGCAGCTTAACCCCATGGGTAGCATGGGACGAGCAGTACTTC. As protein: CASSLTPWVAWDEQYF.

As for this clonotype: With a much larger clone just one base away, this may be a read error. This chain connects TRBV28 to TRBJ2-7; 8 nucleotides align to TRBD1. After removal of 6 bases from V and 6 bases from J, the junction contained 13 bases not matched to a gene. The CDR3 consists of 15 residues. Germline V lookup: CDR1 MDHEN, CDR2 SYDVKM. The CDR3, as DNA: TGTGCCAGCAGGGACGCCTCCGGACAGGGATTCGAGCAGTACTTC. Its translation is CASRDASGQGFEQYF.

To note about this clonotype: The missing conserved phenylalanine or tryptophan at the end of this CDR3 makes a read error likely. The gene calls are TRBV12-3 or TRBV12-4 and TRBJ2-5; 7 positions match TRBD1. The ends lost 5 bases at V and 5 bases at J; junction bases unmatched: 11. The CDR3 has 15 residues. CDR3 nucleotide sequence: TGTGCCAGCAGTCCTCGGACAGGAGCTTGGGAGACCCAGTACTTA. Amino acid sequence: CASSPRTGAWETQYL.

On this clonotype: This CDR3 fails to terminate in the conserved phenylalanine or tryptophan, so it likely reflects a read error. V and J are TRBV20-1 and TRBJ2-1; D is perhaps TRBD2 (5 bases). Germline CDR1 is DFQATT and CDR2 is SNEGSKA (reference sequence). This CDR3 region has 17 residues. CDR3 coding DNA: TGCAATGCTAGAGATCTCTTTGAGGGCACCGATTACAATGGGCAGTTCTTA. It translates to CNARDLFEGTDYNGQFL.

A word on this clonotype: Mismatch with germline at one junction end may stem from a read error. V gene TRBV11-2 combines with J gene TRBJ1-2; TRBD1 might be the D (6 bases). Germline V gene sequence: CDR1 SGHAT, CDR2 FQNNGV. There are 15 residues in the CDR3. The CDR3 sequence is CASSLGGGRSYDYTF. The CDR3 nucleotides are TGTGCCAGCAGTTTAGGCGGGGGGCGTAGCTATGACTACACCTTC.

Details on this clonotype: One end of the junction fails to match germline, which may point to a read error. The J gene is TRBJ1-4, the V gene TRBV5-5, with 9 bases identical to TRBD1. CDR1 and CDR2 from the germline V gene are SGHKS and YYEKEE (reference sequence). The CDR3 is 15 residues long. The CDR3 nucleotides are TGTGTCAGCAGCTTGGTCAGGACAGGGGATGAAAAACTGTTTTTT. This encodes CVSSLVRTGDEKLFF. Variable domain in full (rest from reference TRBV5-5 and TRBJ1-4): DAGVTQSPTHLIKTRGQQVTLRCSPISGHKSVSWYQQVLGQGPQFIFQYYEKEERGRGNFPDRFSARQFPNYSSELNVNALLLGDSALYLCVSSLVRTGDEKLFFGSGTQLSVL.

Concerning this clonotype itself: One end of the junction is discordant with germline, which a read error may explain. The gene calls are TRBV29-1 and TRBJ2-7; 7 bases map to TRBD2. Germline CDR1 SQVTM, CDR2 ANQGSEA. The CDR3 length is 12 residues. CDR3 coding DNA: TGCAGCGTTGGGGAGGGGTTTGACGAGCAATACTTC. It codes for CSVGEGFDEQYF.

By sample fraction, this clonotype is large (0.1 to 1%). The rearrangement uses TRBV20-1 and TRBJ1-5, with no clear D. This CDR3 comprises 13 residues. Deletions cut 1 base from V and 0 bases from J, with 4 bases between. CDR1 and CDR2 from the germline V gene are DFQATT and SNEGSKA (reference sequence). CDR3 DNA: TGCAGTGCTAGAGGGGATAGCAATCAGCCCCAGCATTTT. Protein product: CSARGDSNQPQHF.

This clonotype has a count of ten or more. The CDR3 reads CASTPTGFTDTQYF. DNA of the CDR3: TGTGCCAGCACTCCGACAGGGTTCACAGATACGCAGTATTTT. The V gene is TRBV12-3 or TRBV12-4, the J gene TRBJ2-3; 7 bases map to TRBD1. The V gene end was trimmed by 7 bases and the J gene end by 2 bases; junction bases not matched to a gene: 6. The CDR3 has 14 amino acids.

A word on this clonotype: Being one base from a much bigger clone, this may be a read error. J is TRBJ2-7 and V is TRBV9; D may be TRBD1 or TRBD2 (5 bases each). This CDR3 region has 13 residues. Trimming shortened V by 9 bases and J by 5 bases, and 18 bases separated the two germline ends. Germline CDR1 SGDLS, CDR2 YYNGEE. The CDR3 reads CAINRDGRHEQYF. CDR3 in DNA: TGTGCCATCAACCGGGACGGACGCCACGAGCAGTACTTC.

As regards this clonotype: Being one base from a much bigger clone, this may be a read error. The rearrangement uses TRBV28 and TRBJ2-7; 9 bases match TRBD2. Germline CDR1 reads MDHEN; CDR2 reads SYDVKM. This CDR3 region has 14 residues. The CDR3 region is CTSSWLAGTYEQYF. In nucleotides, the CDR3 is TGTACCAGCAGTTGGCTAGCGGGAACCTACGAGCAGTACTTC.

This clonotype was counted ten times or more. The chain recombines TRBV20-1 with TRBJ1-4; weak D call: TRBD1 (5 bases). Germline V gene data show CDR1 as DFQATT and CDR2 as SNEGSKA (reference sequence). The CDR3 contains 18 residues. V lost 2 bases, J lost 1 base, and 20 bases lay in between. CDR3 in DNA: TGCAGTGCTAGACCCCTCGGGACCTCACTGGGAACTAATGAAAAACTGTTTTTT. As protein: CSARPLGTSLGTNEKLFF.

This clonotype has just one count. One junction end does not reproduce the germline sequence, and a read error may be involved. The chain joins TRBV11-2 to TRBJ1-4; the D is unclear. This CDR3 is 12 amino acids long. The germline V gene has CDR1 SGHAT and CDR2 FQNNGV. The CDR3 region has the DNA TGTGCCAGCAGGTTAGAGGCAGAAAAACTGTTCTTT. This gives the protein CASRLEAEKLFF.

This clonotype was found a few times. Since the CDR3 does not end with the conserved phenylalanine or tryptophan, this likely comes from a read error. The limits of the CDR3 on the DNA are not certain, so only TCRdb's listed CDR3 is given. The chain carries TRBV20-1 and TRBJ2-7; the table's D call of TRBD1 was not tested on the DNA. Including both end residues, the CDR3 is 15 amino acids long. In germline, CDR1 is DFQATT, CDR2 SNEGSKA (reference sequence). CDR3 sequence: CSASPGGQREYEKYS.

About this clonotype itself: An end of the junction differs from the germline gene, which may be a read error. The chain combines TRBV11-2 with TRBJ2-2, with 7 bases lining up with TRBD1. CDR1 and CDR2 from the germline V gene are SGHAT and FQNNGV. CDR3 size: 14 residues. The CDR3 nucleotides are TGTGCCAGCAGCTTAGATCTGAACACAGGGGTGCTGTTTTTT. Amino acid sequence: CASSLDLNTGVLFF.

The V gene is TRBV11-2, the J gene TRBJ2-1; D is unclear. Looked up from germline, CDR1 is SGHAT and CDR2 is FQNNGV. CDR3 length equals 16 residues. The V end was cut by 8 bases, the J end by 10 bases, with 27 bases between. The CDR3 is CASDSRSWALLGEQFF. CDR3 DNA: TGTGCCAGCGACTCACGCTCATGGGCCTTGCTGGGGGAGCAGTTCTTC.

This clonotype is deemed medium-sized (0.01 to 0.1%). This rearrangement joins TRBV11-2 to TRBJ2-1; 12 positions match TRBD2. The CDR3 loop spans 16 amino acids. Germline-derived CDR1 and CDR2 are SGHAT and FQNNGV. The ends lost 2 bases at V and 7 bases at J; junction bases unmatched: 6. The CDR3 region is CASSLPLAGGGNEQFF. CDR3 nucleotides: TGTGCCAGCAGCTTACCCCTAGCGGGAGGGGGGAATGAGCAGTTCTTC.

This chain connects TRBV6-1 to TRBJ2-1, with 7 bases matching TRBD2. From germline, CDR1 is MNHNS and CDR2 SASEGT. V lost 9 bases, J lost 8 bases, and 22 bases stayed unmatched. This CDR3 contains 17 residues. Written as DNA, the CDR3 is TGTGCCAGTAGACGGCGGGAGAGTTTGGAGTTTTCCCATGAGCAGTTCTTC. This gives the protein CASRRRESLEFSHEQFF.

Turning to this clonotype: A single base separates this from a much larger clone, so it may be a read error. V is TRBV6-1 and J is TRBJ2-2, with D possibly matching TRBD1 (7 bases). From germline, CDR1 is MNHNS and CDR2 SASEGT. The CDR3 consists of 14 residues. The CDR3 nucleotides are TGTGCCTGCAGGAGGGACAGACTCACCGGGGAGCTGTTTTTT. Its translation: CACRRDRLTGELFF.